Listed below are T cell receptor beta chains from one sample, sequenced in a study of T cells in localized non-small cell lung cancer. Generated by immunoSEQ multiplex PCR, the TCRdb table keeps only in-frame clones and is missing some. Of fewer than 40,000 clones in the sample, around 90% are singletons; the top ten hold less than 20%. Sequenced material: peripheral blood mononuclear cells, taken before any cancer treatment. The receptors originated from a man between 40 and 69 years old with stage III lung adenocarcinoma. The CDR3 runs from the conserved cysteine through the conserved F or W. A D gene is named only where the DNA matches it firmly. Expanded clones get a size class; other rows say once, few or many, or leave the size out.

J gene,clone size,V gene,CDR3 length,D gene,CDR3 DNA,CDR3 protein
TRBJ1-6,NA,TRBV7-9,14,NA,TGTGCCAGCAGCACGGGCCCATTTAATTCACCCCTCCACTTT,CASSTGPFNSPLHF
TRBJ1-6,NA,TRBV28,14,NA,TGTGCCAGCAGGGCCGGACTATATAATTCACCCCTCCACTTT,CASRAGLYNSPLHF
TRBJ1-2,NA,TRBV18,15,NA,TGTGCCAGCTCACCTTCCTGGGCGGGGGAGAATGGCTACACCTTC,CASSPSWAGENGYTF
TRBJ2-3,NA,TRBV6-4,13,NA,TGTGCCAGCAGTCCAGGGAGGCCAGATACGCAGTATTTT,CASSPGRPDTQYF
TRBJ2-1,NA,TRBV12-5,16,TRBD1,TGTGCTAGTGGTTTGGTAATGACAGGGGGCTACAATGAGCAGTTCTTC,CASGLVMTGGYNEQFF
TRBJ1-2,NA,TRBV5-1,15,TRBD1,TGCGCCAGCAGCTTGGAGTCAGGGGGCGGCTATGGCTACACCTTC,CASSLESGGGYGYTF
TRBJ1-6,once,TRBV10-3,13,TRBD1,TGTGCCATCAGCACAGGGGATAATTCACCCCTCCACTTT,CAISTGDNSPLHF
TRBJ2-1,NA,TRBV6-6,14,NA,TGTGCCAGCAGTCCCATGTTAATGGGCAATGAGCAGTTCTTC,CASSPMLMGNEQFF
TRBJ2-5,NA,TRBV7-2,14,NA,TGTGCCAGCAGCCCACTGGGGCAAAGAGAGACCCAGTACTTC,CASSPLGQRETQYF
TRBJ1-2,NA,TRBV7-2,14,NA,TGTGCCAGCAGCTCGGACCCAAGTTATAGGGGCTACACCTTC,CASSSDPSYRGYTF
TRBJ2-7,NA,TRBV7-2,14,NA,TGTGCCAGCAGTGCGCAGGGAAGCTCCTACGAGCAGTACTTC,CASSAQGSSYEQYF
TRBJ1-1,few,TRBV2,12,NA,TGTGCCAGTGGCGTCAGAAGGACTGAAGCTTTCTTT,CASGVRRTEAFF
TRBJ1-2,NA,TRBV7-9,16,NA,TGTGCCAGCAGCTTACCCGGGAAGGGGCAGGACTATGGCTACACCTTC,CASSLPGKGQDYGYTF
TRBJ1-2,NA,TRBV7-2,14,NA,TGTGCCAGCAGCTCAGGGGCCGTCCCAACCGGCTACACCTTC,CASSSGAVPTGYTF
TRBJ2-3,NA,TRBV15,15,NA,TGTGCCACCAGCAGAGAAGCCCTAAGCACAGATACGCAGTATTTT,CATSREALSTDTQYF
TRBJ2-7,NA,TRBV11-2,15,NA,TGTGCCGGCAGCTTAGAAAAGGGTTCGGACTACGAGCAGTACTTC,CAGSLEKGSDYEQYF
TRBJ1-3,NA,TRBV7-2,17,NA,TGTGCCAGCAGCTTAATGTCTCCCTCAGTTACCGGAAACACCATATATTTT,CASSLMSPSVTGNTIYF
TRBJ2-7,NA,TRBV10-3,13,NA,TGTGCCATCAGTCAGGCCCCTGCCTACGAGCAGTACTTC,CAISQAPAYEQYF
TRBJ2-3,NA,TRBV28,15,TRBD2,TGTGCCAGCAGTCTCGCGGGGGTCTCCACAGATACGCAGTATTTT,CASSLAGVSTDTQYF
TRBJ2-5,NA,TRBV18,15,TRBD2,TGTGCCAGCTCACCTATTACTAGCGGCCAAGAGACCCAGTACTTC,CASSPITSGQETQYF
TRBJ2-2,NA,TRBV4-3,15,NA,TGCGCCAGCAGCCAAGCCCGACGGGTCTCCGGGGAGCTGTTTTTT,CASSQARRVSGELFF
TRBJ1-1,NA,TRBV11-3,12,NA,TGTGCCAGCAGCTTAGTAGGGCGGGGAGCTTTCTTT,CASSLVGRGAFF
TRBJ2-3,NA,TRBV7-3,14,NA,TGTGCCAGCAGCCGAAAACAGGGTACAGATACGCAGTATTTT,CASSRKQGTDTQYF
TRBJ2-3,NA,TRBV5-1,14,NA,TGCGCCAGCAGCTTGTACCCCGGCACAGATACGCAGTATTTT,CASSLYPGTDTQYF
TRBJ2-2,NA,TRBV30,15,NA,TGTGCCTGGAGTCTGGCCGGAGCCTGGGGCGGGGAGCTGTTTTTT,CAWSLAGAWGGELFF
TRBJ2-3,few,TRBV10-2,15,NA,TGCGCCAGCAGTGCGCCGGGGCAAAACACAGATACGCAGTATTTT,CASSAPGQNTDTQYF
TRBJ1-2,once,TRBV13,14,NA,TGTGCCAGCAGCTACTACGGGGCTAACTATGGCTACACCTTC,CASSYYGANYGYTF
TRBJ2-2,few,TRBV7-6,13,NA,TGTGCCAGCAGCCCGGACGGATCCGGGGAGCTGTTTTTT,CASSPDGSGELFF
TRBJ2-5,NA,TRBV28,15,NA,TGTGCCAGCAGCCCTCTACAGGGTATCATAGAGACCCAGTACTTC,CASSPLQGIIETQYF
TRBJ2-7,NA,TRBV6-5,14,TRBD1,TGTGCCAGCAGGATGGACAGGCCCACCTACGAGCAGTACTTC,CASRMDRPTYEQYF
TRBJ1-5,NA,TRBV19,16,NA,TGTGCCAGTAGTACCCCGGCAAACTCACCTAATCAGCCCCAGCATTTT,CASSTPANSPNQPQHF
TRBJ1-4,NA,TRBV11-3,14,TRBD1,TGTGCCAGCAGCTCGACAGGGGTACGGGAAAAACTGTTTTTT,CASSSTGVREKLFF
TRBJ2-2,NA,TRBV11-3,14,NA,TGTGCCAGCAGCCAACACGCCGGGGCCGGGGAGCTGTTTTTT,CASSQHAGAGELFF
TRBJ2-1,NA,TRBV30,14,TRBD2,TGTGCCTGGAACGGCGGGGGGGACGACAATGAGCAGTTCTTC,CAWNGGGDDNEQFF
TRBJ1-1,NA,TRBV6-5,12,NA,TGTGCCAGCAGTACCCTGAACACTGAAGCTTTCTTT,CASSTLNTEAFF
TRBJ1-1,NA,TRBV6-1,13,TRBD1,TGTGCCAGCCGGTGGACAGGTGACACTGAAGCTTTCTTT,CASRWTGDTEAFF
TRBJ2-1,few,TRBV7-8,15,NA,TGTGCCAGCAGCTTACCCGACCACTCCTACAATGAGCAGTTCTTC,CASSLPDHSYNEQFF
TRBJ2-1,once,TRBV7-9,16,TRBD2,TGTGCCAGCAGCTTAAGTAGCGGGGGACCCTACAATGAGCAGTTCTTC,CASSLSSGGPYNEQFF
TRBJ1-2,NA,TRBV27,14,TRBD1,TGTGCCAGCAGTCCGGACAGGGGACGATATGGCTACACCTTC,CASSPDRGRYGYTF
TRBJ2-1,NA,TRBV18,16,TRBD2,TGTGCCAGCTCACCGGTGGGACTAGCGGGGCCCAGTGAGCAGTTCTTC,CASSPVGLAGPSEQFF
TRBJ2-1,NA,TRBV19,16,TRBD1,TGTGCCAGTAGTATAGATTCCAGGGGGCAGTACAATGAGCAGTTCTTC,CASSIDSRGQYNEQFF
TRBJ2-2,NA,TRBV9,16,NA,TGTGCCAGCAGCGTAGTTGGACAATCGAACACCGGGGAGCTGTTTTTT,CASSVVGQSNTGELFF
TRBJ1-1,NA,TRBV2,13,TRBD1,TGTGCCAGCAGCGAACAGGGGAAGTTGAAAGCTTTCTTT,CASSEQGKLKAFF
TRBJ2-1,NA,TRBV19,20,TRBD1,TGTGCCAGTAGTATAGTGGGACAGGGGGCATATTTGAGCTCCTACAATGAGCAGTTCTTC,CASSIVGQGAYLSSYNEQFF
TRBJ2-5,NA,TRBV7-9,17,NA,TGTGCCAGCGCATCGCCCCCACAGGAGCTGATATCGTTGAACCAGTACTTC,CASASPPQELISLNQYF
TRBJ2-5,NA,TRBV4-1,13,NA,TGCGCCAGCAGCCAAGAAGGAGGGGAGACCCAGTACTTC,CASSQEGGETQYF
TRBJ1-2,NA,TRBV7-9,17,TRBD1,TGTGCCAGCAGCCCCACCCCGGACAGGGCCCTACTATATGGCTACACCTTC,CASSPTPDRALLYGYTF
TRBJ1-1,NA,TRBV7-2,15,NA,TGTGCCAGCAGCCTCGAATACAGGGTTGGAAATGAAGCTTTCTTT,CASSLEYRVGNEAFF
TRBJ1-4,NA,TRBV5-4,12,NA,TGTGCCAGCAGCCAGTCACCGGAAAAACTGTTTTTT,CASSQSPEKLFF
TRBJ2-3,NA,TRBV2,12,NA,TGTGCCAAGGGGCTTAGCACAGATACGCAGTATTTT,CAKGLSTDTQYF
TRBJ2-1,few,TRBV7-2,16,TRBD2,TGTGCCAGCAGCTTAGTGGGGGGGGGACCCGGAGGAGAGCAGTTCTTC,CASSLVGGGPGGEQFF
TRBJ2-3,NA,TRBV5-6,17,TRBD2,TGTGCCAGCAGCTTAGCACTAGCGGGGGCCTACACAGATACGCAGTATTTT,CASSLALAGAYTDTQYF
TRBJ2-2,NA,TRBV18,16,TRBD1,TGTGCCAGCTCACCGATAGGACAGGGGAACACCGGGGAGCTGTTTTTT,CASSPIGQGNTGELFF